The sequence of this T cell receptor beta chain was determined in a study of blood T cells in healthy people across ages. As for the study in general: The capture of about one barcoded beta molecule per two T cells was achieved by template switching.

This clonotype has a handful of counts. With a J-beta primer mix and a sample-barcoded 5' primer, a second PCR ran about 7 to 12 cycles. TCRdb used MiXCR to reprocess the 5' RACE reads, holding one entry per CDR3 protein. The sample consists of fewer than 1.5 million distinct CDR3 sequences, 42% of them appearing once. Germline V lookup: CDR1 SGHRS, CDR2 YFSETQ. The CDR3 loop spans 14 amino acids. Donors were systemically healthy Caucasian individuals from Russia aged about 6 to 95 years. The chain employs TRBV5-1 and TRBJ2-5, with D maybe TRBD2 (5 bases). The J call may be mistaken, given a closer DNA end match to TRBJ2-7. This clonotype originated in a woman in her late teens or twenties in good health. Material for sequencing was blood. The CDR3 loop reads CASSFSGLGLEQYF. The CDR3 region has the DNA TGCGCCAGCAGCTTCTCGGGGTTGGGTCTCGAGCAGTACTTC.